This TCR beta chain was retrieved from a study of lymphopenia after photon versus proton radiotherapy. The study, taken as a whole, reports: Under photons, naive T cells and diversity fell while effector/memory populations rose. In patients who died, overall survival fell as post-nadir TCR diversity dropped more. After lymphocyte nadir, photon-treated repertoires showed oligoclonal expansion, especially CD8+ Temra.

Data came from immunoSEQ multiplex PCR; TCRdb stores just in-frame clones and leaves some out. Altogether about 68,000 clones are present, roughly 88% being singletons, with the ten largest covering approximately 2.9%. This clone came up a few times. Its antigen is unidentified. The germline V gene encodes CDR1 MNHNS and CDR2 SASEGT. CDR3 size: 14 residues. V dropped 2 bases and J dropped 5 bases, with 13 bases sitting between them. The sequence was collected from a woman between 65 and 79 years old with pancreatic cancer. Sequencing was performed on peripheral blood, taken from a patient treated with photon-based radiotherapy. This chain links TRBV6-1 with TRBJ2-7; TRBD1 might be the D (5 bases). The CDR3 protein is CASSEQGWAHEQYF. In nucleotides, the CDR3 is TGTGCCAGCAGTGAACAGGGTTGGGCCCACGAGCAGTACTTC.